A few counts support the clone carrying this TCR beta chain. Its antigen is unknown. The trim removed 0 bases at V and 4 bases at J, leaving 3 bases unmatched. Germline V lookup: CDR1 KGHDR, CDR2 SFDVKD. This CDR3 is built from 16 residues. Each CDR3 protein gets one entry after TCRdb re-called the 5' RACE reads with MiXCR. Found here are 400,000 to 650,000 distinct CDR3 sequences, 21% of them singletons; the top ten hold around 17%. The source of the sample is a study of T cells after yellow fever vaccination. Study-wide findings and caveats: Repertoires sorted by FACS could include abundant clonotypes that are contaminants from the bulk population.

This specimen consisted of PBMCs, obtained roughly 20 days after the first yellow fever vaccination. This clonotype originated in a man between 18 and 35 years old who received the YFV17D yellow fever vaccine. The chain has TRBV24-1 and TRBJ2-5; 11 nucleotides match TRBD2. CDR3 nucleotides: TGTGCCACCAGTGATTTGGCTAGCGGGGGGAGAGAGACCCAGTACTTC. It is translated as CATSDLASGGRETQYF.